This is a list of T cell receptor beta chains from one sample in a study of Ad26.COV2.S vaccination and SARS-CoV-2 variants. This table comes from immunoSEQ multiplex PCR, and its TCRdb copy is limited to in-frame clones, with some not included. The sample lists 300,000 to 400,000 clones; approximately 84% were seen once. The sequenced sample was peripheral blood, obtained in a trial of Ad26.COV2.S vaccine versus placebo. These TCRs come from a person aged 18-60 years who received the Ad26.COV2.S COVID-19 vaccine or a placebo. The CDR3 runs from the conserved cysteine through the conserved F or W. A D gene is named only where the DNA matches it firmly. Clone size appears in some rows only: once, few, many, or a class for an expanded clone.

CDR3nt	CDR3aa	j_gene	d_gene	v_gene	abundance
TGTGCCAGCAGCGCCGGCGGCACCACAACTAATGAAAAACTGTTTTTT	CASSAGGTTTNEKLFF	TRBJ1-4	-	TRBV9	-
TGTGCCAGCAGCTTGAACGGGTACAATGAGCAGTTCTTC	CASSLNGYNEQFF	TRBJ2-1	-	TRBV5-8	-
TGCGCCAGCAGCAACGGACTAGCGGGTGTGTCCGGGGAGCTGTTTTTT	CASSNGLAGVSGELFF	TRBJ2-2	TRBD2	TRBV5-1	-
TGTGCCAGCAGACTAACCCGGACAGGGATCGGGGAGCTGTTTTTT	CASRLTRTGIGELFF	TRBJ2-2	TRBD1	TRBV6-5	-
TGTGCCACCTGGCGGGAGACAGGGTATGGCTACACCTTC	CATWRETGYGYTF	TRBJ1-2	TRBD1	TRBV7-9	-
TGTGCCAGAAGCTTGGGGACGCTCGACGAAGGACTCTCCTACGAGCAGTACTTC	CARSLGTLDEGLSYEQYF	TRBJ2-7	-	TRBV5-3	few
TGTGCCAGCAGTGAAAGGGGTATTAATGGCTACACCTTC	CASSERGINGYTF	TRBJ1-2	-	TRBV6-1	-
TGTGCCAGCAGCCAAGATTTGGGGGGGACAGATACGCAGTATTTT	CASSQDLGGTDTQYF	TRBJ2-3	TRBD2	TRBV3-1/TRBV3-2	-
TGCGCCAGCGGGGAGGGGCCGAACACCGGGGAGCTGTTTTTT	CASGEGPNTGELFF	TRBJ2-2	TRBD2	TRBV5-1	-
TGTGCCACCAGCAGAGTGGACACCCAACCATTAGCATCTTACGAGCAGTACTTC	CATSRVDTQPLASYEQYF	TRBJ2-7	-	TRBV15	-
TGTGCCAGCAGCTTTTACCAGGGTGCTAACACTGAAGCTTTCTTT	CASSFYQGANTEAFF	TRBJ1-1	-	TRBV7-8	-
TGTGCCAGCAGCTTAGAAGGAGTGGGTGGGGAGCAGTACTTC	CASSLEGVGGEQYF	TRBJ2-7	-	TRBV7-9	-
TGTGCCAGCAGCTTAGTACGGAACACCGGGGAGCTGTTTTTT	CASSLVRNTGELFF	TRBJ2-2	-	TRBV7-9	-
TGTGCCAGTATGGTCGGGACAGGGGTCAATCAGCCCCAGCATTTT	CASMVGTGVNQPQHF	TRBJ1-5	TRBD1	TRBV19	-
TGTGCCATCAGTGTCGGAGGACGGAATCAGCCCCAGCATTTT	CAISVGGRNQPQHF	TRBJ1-5	-	TRBV10-3	-
TGTGCCAGTAGTGGGGAGGGAATTGGCCGGTACACCGGGGAGCTGTTTTTT	CASSGEGIGRYTGELFF	TRBJ2-2	TRBD2	TRBV19	-
TGTGCCAGCAGCGTACAGGGGACTAATCAGCCCCAGCATTTT	CASSVQGTNQPQHF	TRBJ1-5	TRBD1	TRBV5-6	-
TGTGCCAGCAGCCTGGCAAGCGGGGGGCCAGATACGCAGTATTTT	CASSLASGGPDTQYF	TRBJ2-3	TRBD2	TRBV7-9	once
TGTGCCAGCAGCTTGACACAGGTTCACACTGAAGCTTTCTTT	CASSLTQVHTEAFF	TRBJ1-1	-	TRBV5-5	-
TGTGCCAGCAGCTTTGAGGGACAGTATGGCTACACCTTC	CASSFEGQYGYTF	TRBJ1-2	TRBD1	TRBV12-3/TRBV12-4	-
TGCAGCGTTGAAGTCTGGGGCCGGAGCGGGGAGCTGTTTTTT	CSVEVWGRSGELFF	TRBJ2-2	-	TRBV29-1	-
TGTGCCAGCGGGGACGGTGGGGTGAACACTGAAGCTTTCTTT	CASGDGGVNTEAFF	TRBJ1-1	-	TRBV7-8	-
TGTGCCAGCAGCTTAGGGGGGCAGGGTGGGGAAAAACTGTTTTTT	CASSLGGQGGEKLFF	TRBJ1-4	-	TRBV7-2	-
TGTGCCAGCAGCGCCGGACAGGGACTGACAGATACGCAGTATTTT	CASSAGQGLTDTQYF	TRBJ2-3	TRBD1	TRBV7-9	-
TGTGCCAGCAGCTTAGCCGGGGCTAGAAACAATGAGCAGTTCTTC	CASSLAGARNNEQFF	TRBJ2-1	-	TRBV7-2	-
TGTGCCAGTAGCAGGGGGACTGGCCTATCCTACGAGCAGTACTTC	CASSRGTGLSYEQYF	TRBJ2-7	-	TRBV19	-
TGTGCCAGCAGCCCAGACCACGGACAGTCGAACACTGAAGCTTTCTTT	CASSPDHGQSNTEAFF	TRBJ1-1	-	TRBV11-3	-
TGCGCCAGCAGCACCAATAGCGGGAGGGGAGAGACCCAGTACTTC	CASSTNSGRGETQYF	TRBJ2-5	TRBD2	TRBV5-1	-
TGTGCCAGCAGCTTAGTGGGGGACAGGGACCAGCCCCAGCATTTT	CASSLVGDRDQPQHF	TRBJ1-5	TRBD1	TRBV7-9	once
TGTGCCAGCAGCTTGGCCGGCGGACGGTATGAGCAGTTCTTC	CASSLAGGRYEQFF	TRBJ2-1	-	TRBV5-5	-
TGTGCCAGCAACCATCCCCCCCGGTCGGGGGGGGCCAACGTCCTGACTTTC	CASNHPPRSGGANVLTF	TRBJ2-6	-	TRBV9	-
TGTGCCAGCAGTCCCGGAGGAAAACTGTTTTTT	CASSPGGKLFF	TRBJ1-4	-	TRBV6-5	-
TGTGCCATCAGTGAGTCTTCAGGGCCTGGGGCCAACGTCCTGACTTTC	CAISESSGPGANVLTF	TRBJ2-6	-	TRBV10-3	-
TGTGCCACCAGCAGAGAAGAATTGGAAAGAAACAATCAGCCCCAGCATTTT	CATSREELERNNQPQHF	TRBJ1-5	-	TRBV15	few
TGCAGCGTCCCCGGGCAGATCATAGACAATGAGCAGTTCTTC	CSVPGQIIDNEQFF	TRBJ2-1	-	TRBV29-1	-
TGCGCCAGCAGCCAACGTTACCCCGGCAATCAGCCCCAGCATTTT	CASSQRYPGNQPQHF	TRBJ1-5	-	TRBV4-3	-
TGTGCCAGCAGTCCCCCGGGGACATCCCCTAATTCACCCCTCCACTTT	CASSPPGTSPNSPLHF	TRBJ1-6	-	TRBV27	many
TGTGCCAGCAGCTTAGGGGCCCCCGGCAGGGCCAGCACAGATACGCAGTATTTT	CASSLGAPGRASTDTQYF	TRBJ2-3	-	TRBV7-9	-
TGTGCCAGCAGACACGCCGGGACAGGGGGCGCATCCGGGCAGTACTTC	CASRHAGTGGASGQYF	TRBJ2-7	TRBD1	TRBV3-1/TRBV3-2	-
TGCAGCGCCCCCGGGGGAAGCAATGAAAAACTGTTTTTT	CSAPGGSNEKLFF	TRBJ1-4	-	TRBV29-1	-
TGTGCCAGCAGCTTAGAGCCTCAGGGCTCCTACGAGCAGTACTTC	CASSLEPQGSYEQYF	TRBJ2-7	-	TRBV7-9	few
TGTGCCAGCAGCTTAGAGCGAAGCGGACAAGAGACCCAGTACTTC	CASSLERSGQETQYF	TRBJ2-5	-	TRBV7-8	-